One sample yielded the 9 T cell receptor beta chains listed below, sequenced in a study of T cell repertoires in cytomegalovirus infection. TCRdb reanalysed the reads using MiXCR and keeps one entry per CDR3 protein. The table shows some 200,000 distinct CDR3 sequences, with roughly a fifth occurring only once. The sequencing sample was made of PBMCs. Receptors were obtained from a human donor in good health (CMV status not recorded). Some clones in this sample may be carry-over from other donors' samples.

This clonotype appeared many times. The chain is built from TRBV7-9 and TRBJ2-1, with D uncertain. This CDR3 contains 12 residues. V was shortened by 3 bases and J by 8 bases, with 8 bases between the two germline ends. Germline loops: CDR1 SEHNR, CDR2 FQNEAQ (reference sequence). The CDR3 reads CASSFLSHEQFF. The CDR3 DNA sequence: TGTGCCAGCAGCTTCCTTTCCCATGAGCAGTTCTTC.

CDR3 protein: CASSSLTGGSAGNTIYF. In nucleotides, the CDR3 is TGTGCCAGCAGCTCATTGACAGGAGGTTCTGCTGGAAACACCATATATTTT. The rearrangement joins TRBV7-9 to TRBJ1-3; D possibly corresponds to TRBD1 (6 bases). Trimming shortened V by 4 bases and J by 2 bases, and 18 bases separated the two germline ends. Germline CDR1 is SEHNR and CDR2 is FQNEAQ (reference sequence). The CDR3 totals 17 residues.

V gene TRBV5-3 combines with J gene TRBJ2-2, with 13 nucleotides matching TRBD2. TRBV5-3 is an open reading frame whose function is uncertain. The J segment lost 5 bases and the V segment lost 8 bases, leaving 18 bases of the junction unmatched. The CDR3 length is 19 residues. For the CDR3, the DNA is TGTGCCAGCAGCCGACGGACTAGCGGGAGTGCCGGTCGAACCGGGGAGCTGTTTTTT. This translates into CASSRRTSGSAGRTGELFF.

This clonotype was recorded at least ten times. CDR3 coding DNA: TGTGCTAGTGGTGTTGGGATCTATAATTCACCCCTCCACTTT. Its protein product is CASGVGIYNSPLHF. The genes are TRBV12-5 and TRBJ1-6; D ambiguous. The V end lost 5 bases, the J end lost 3 bases, and 8 bases lay between the germline ends. Germline V gives CDR1 LGHNT, CDR2 FRNRAP. This CDR3 has 14 amino acids.

V is TRBV6-6 and J is TRBJ2-5; possibly TRBD1 for D (6 bases). CDR1 is MNHNY, CDR2 SVGAGI, per germline (reference sequence). This CDR3 has 18 residues. V lost 0 bases and J lost 1, with 18 bases in between. CDR3 DNA sequence: TGTGCCAGCAGTTACTCGACGGACAGAGCCCATGTCCAAGAGACCCAGTACTTC. Translation: CASSYSTDRAHVQETQYF.

This clonotype was observed at least ten times. V usage is TRBV7-2 and J usage is TRBJ2-5, with 8 bases lining up with TRBD2. The germline V gene encodes CDR1 SGHTA and CDR2 FQGNSA. This CDR3 region has 14 residues. With 5 bases clipped from V and 6 bases from J, the junction kept 8 bases outside the gene matches. The CDR3 loop is CASSRGGGLKTQYF. In nucleotides, the CDR3 is TGTGCCAGCAGCCGGGGGGGGGGCCTCAAGACCCAGTACTTC.

The sample holds many counts of this clonotype. V and J are TRBV10-3 and TRBJ2-5, with 10 bases matching TRBD2. Germline V gives CDR1 ENHRY, CDR2 SYGVKD. The junction had 3 bases not matched to a gene; V was cut back by 3 bases and J by 2 bases. The CDR3 length is 15 residues. In nucleotides, the CDR3 is TGTGCCATCAGTGATGTAGCGGGAGGACAAGAGACCCAGTACTTC. Protein sequence: CAISDVAGGQETQYF.

The chain joins TRBV7-2 to TRBJ2-3; possibly TRBD2 for D (5 bases). V was trimmed by 6 bases and J by 5 bases, leaving 18 bases between them. The CDR3 is made up of 15 amino acids. Germline loops: CDR1 SGHTA, CDR2 FQGNSA. The CDR3: CASSSVGRGGDTQYF. The CDR3 DNA is TGTGCCAGCAGTTCGGTTGGGAGAGGAGGAGATACGCAGTATTTT. Using reference TRBV7-2 and TRBJ2-3 for the parts outside the CDR3, the full variable domain is GAGVSQSPSNKVTEKGKDVELRCDPISGHTALYWYRQSLGQGLEFLIYFQGNSAPDKSGLPSDRFSAERTGGSVSTLTIQRTQQEDSAVYLCASSSVGRGGDTQYFGPGTRLTVL.

This clonotype has only a few counts. The chain recombines TRBV29-1 with TRBJ1-4; D might be TRBD1 (5 bases). Per germline, CDR1 SQVTM and CDR2 ANQGSEA. CDR3 length: 12 amino acids. Trimming removed 6 bases from V and 4 bases from J, with 9 bases in between. CDR3 residues: CSVGRVNEKLFF. In DNA form, the CDR3 reads TGCAGCGTCGGCAGGGTTAATGAAAAACTGTTTTTT.